This entry features one TCR beta chain sequence. Its antigen remains unidentified. This CDR3 region has 18 residues. CDR1 is SNHLY, CDR2 FYNNEI, per germline. V was clipped by 0 bases and J by 7 bases; unmatched bases: 11. Produced via immunoSEQ multiplex PCR; TCRdb's table is partial and in-frame only. Among over 15,000 clones listed, roughly nine tenths were seen once. These data originate in a study of T cells in localized non-small cell lung cancer. Broader study findings: The study detected a median roughly 50 of the top 100 tumor clones in adjacent lung.

The receptor comes from a woman aged 35-75 years with stage I lung adenocarcinoma. The chain recombines TRBV2 with TRBJ1-6; 8 bases fit TRBD1. The specimen was peripheral blood, collected before any cancer treatment. The CDR3 DNA is TGTGCCAGCAGTGAAGCAGGCGCCAGGGGGCTAGGGAATTCACCCCTCCACTTT. It specifies CASSEAGARGLGNSPLHF.